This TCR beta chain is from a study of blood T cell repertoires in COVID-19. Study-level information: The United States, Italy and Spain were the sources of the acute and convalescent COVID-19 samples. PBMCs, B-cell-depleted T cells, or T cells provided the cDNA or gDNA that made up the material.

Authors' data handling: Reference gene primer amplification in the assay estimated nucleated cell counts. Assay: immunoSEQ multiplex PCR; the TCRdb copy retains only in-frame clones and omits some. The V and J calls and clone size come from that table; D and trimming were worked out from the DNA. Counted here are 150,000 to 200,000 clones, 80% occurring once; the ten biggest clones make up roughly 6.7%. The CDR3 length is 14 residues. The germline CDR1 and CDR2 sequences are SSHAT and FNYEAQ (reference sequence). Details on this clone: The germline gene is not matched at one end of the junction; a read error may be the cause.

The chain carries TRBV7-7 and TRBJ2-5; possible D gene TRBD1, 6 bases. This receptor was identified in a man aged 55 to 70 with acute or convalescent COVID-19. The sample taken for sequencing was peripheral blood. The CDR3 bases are TGTGCTAGCAGTCCCACAGGGTTTAGGGAGACCCAGTACTTC. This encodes CASSPTGFRETQYF.